This is a list of T cell receptor beta chains from one sample in a study of blood T cell repertoires in COVID-19. Sequencing used immunoSEQ multiplex PCR; TCRdb keeps in-frame clones, though not all of them. The data contain around 130,000 clones, more than 70% of them singletons. Sequenced input: peripheral blood. Receptor source: a woman aged 60-75 years with acute or convalescent COVID-19. CDR3s include the opening cysteine and the closing phenylalanine or tryptophan. A D gene is named only where the DNA matches it firmly. Size is omitted from some rows. Given values are once, few, many or a class for expanded clones.

NA TRBD1 TRBJ2-1 TRBV4-1 TGCGCCAGCAGCCAAGTCCCGACAGGGGGAGCATACAATGAGCAGTTCTTC CASSQVPTGGAYNEQFF
NA NA TRBJ2-1 TRBV7-9 TGTGCCAGCAGCTTAGGAGGGGGTCAGGGTGAGCAGTTCTTC CASSLGGGQGEQFF
NA TRBD2 TRBJ2-1 TRBV3-1/TRBV3-2 TGTGCCAGCAGCTCCCGACTCCTTGGGACTAGCGGGAATGTTGAGCAGTTCTTC CASSSRLLGTSGNVEQFF
once TRBD2 TRBJ2-2 TRBV3-1/TRBV3-2 TGTGCCAGCAGCCTGACTAGCGGGAACACCGGGGAGCTGTTTTTT CASSLTSGNTGELFF
NA TRBD2 TRBJ2-3 TRBV19 TGTGCCAGTACACGGACTAGCGGACCCACAGATACGCAGTATTTT CASTRTSGPTDTQYF
once NA TRBJ2-1 TRBV6-5 TGTGCCAGCAGCGCGGCCCGAGTCACTGAGCAGTTCTTC CASSAARVTEQFF
NA NA TRBJ1-1 TRBV7-3 TGTGCCAGCAGTCGAACAGGGAACACTGAAGCTTTCTTT CASSRTGNTEAFF
NA NA TRBJ1-1 TRBV24-1 TGTGCCACCAGTGATGGAGTGAACACTGAAGCTTTCTTT CATSDGVNTEAFF
NA TRBD2 TRBJ2-7 TRBV2 TGTGCCAGCAGAAGGGTAGCGGGAACCTGGCATCCCGAGCAGTACTTC CASRRVAGTWHPEQYF
NA TRBD1 TRBJ2-2 TRBV24-1 TGTGCCACCGGGGGACAGGGGATATCCGGGGAGCTGTTTTTT CATGGQGISGELFF
NA TRBD1 TRBJ1-2 TRBV29-1 TGCAGCGTTCGACAGGGCGCGGCATATGGCTACACCTTC CSVRQGAAYGYTF
NA NA TRBJ2-1 TRBV28 TGTGCCAGCAGTTTCCCGACAGGCTACAATGAGCAGTTCTTC CASSFPTGYNEQFF
NA NA TRBJ1-4 TRBV7-2 TGTGCCAGCAGCCCACAGGGCGGCAGCGAAAAACTGTTTTTT CASSPQGGSEKLFF
NA NA TRBJ2-5 TRBV29-1 TGCAGCGTTGATGGGGCACGACAACAAGAGACCCAGTACTTC CSVDGARQQETQYF
NA NA TRBJ2-1 TRBV7-2 TGTGCCAGCAGCGCCCGGACTACGGGCTACAATGAGCAGTTCTTC CASSARTTGYNEQFF
NA NA TRBJ1-2 TRBV7-9 TGTGCCAGCAGCCCGACGGAGTACCGAGCCCACTACACCTTC CASSPTEYRAHYTF
NA NA TRBJ1-6 TRBV7-8 TGTGCCAGCAGCTTAGAGGGAGGGACTAATTCACCCCTCCACTTT CASSLEGGTNSPLHF
NA TRBD2 TRBJ2-1 TRBV19 TGTGCCAGTAGTATTGTTGGCGGGAGGAGTGGGAATGAGCAGTTCTTC CASSIVGGRSGNEQFF
NA TRBD1 TRBJ2-1 TRBV10-1 TGCGCCAGCAGTGGAGAGACAGGGGGCGCGGGTGAGCAGTTCTTC CASSGETGGAGEQFF
NA NA TRBJ2-2 TRBV5-1 TGCGCCAGCAGCTTGGAGAGGGTGGACACCGGGGAGCTGTTTTTT CASSLERVDTGELFF
NA NA TRBJ1-4 TRBV4-1 TGCGCCAGCAGCCAAGATTTGAAGAGGGAGGTGTTTTTT CASSQDLKREVFF
NA NA TRBJ2-5 TRBV3-1/TRBV3-2 TGTGCCAGCAGTCACAGGGTTTCGGAGGAGACCCAGTACTTC CASSHRVSEETQYF
NA TRBD2 TRBJ2-3 TRBV11-2 TGTGCCAGCAGCTCCACGGGAGCGGGAGTGAGCACAGATACGCAGTATTTT CASSSTGAGVSTDTQYF
NA TRBD2 TRBJ2-1 TRBV4-1 TGCGCCAGCAGCCAGGGACTACTTGGGACTAGCGGGAGTAGTGAGCAGTTCTTC CASSQGLLGTSGSSEQFF
NA NA TRBJ2-3 TRBV11-3 TGTGCCAGCAGCTTAGAAGGCGGAGGGGCGCGAGATACGCAGTATTTT CASSLEGGGARDTQYF
once NA TRBJ1-1 TRBV6-5 TGTGCCAGCAGTTTTCAGGGTGGCACTGAAGCTTTCTTT CASSFQGGTEAFF
NA NA TRBJ1-4 TRBV19 TGTGCCAGTAATCTCCAGGTTACTAATGAAAAACTGTTTTTT CASNLQVTNEKLFF
NA TRBD1 TRBJ2-5 TRBV7-9 TGTGCCAGCAGCCCTAAAGGACAGGGTCCGACGCGGGCCCAGTACTTC CASSPKGQGPTRAQYF
NA TRBD1 TRBJ1-3 TRBV28 TGTGCCAGCAGTCTCGGACAGGGAGGAAACACCATATATTTT CASSLGQGGNTIYF
few NA TRBJ1-5 TRBV5-1 TGCGCCAGCAGCTTGGAAGGGGAGGGCAATCAGCCCCAGCATTTT CASSLEGEGNQPQHF
NA TRBD1 TRBJ1-2 TRBV29-1 TGCAGCGTCCGGGACAGGGAGGATTATGGCTACACCTTC CSVRDREDYGYTF
NA TRBD2 TRBJ2-2 TRBV5-1 TGCGCCAGCAGCTTAACTAGCGGGAGTATTGGCACCGGGGAGCTGTTTTTT CASSLTSGSIGTGELFF
NA TRBD1 TRBJ1-2 TRBV27 TGTGCCAGCAGTCCGGGACAGGGTAGGATCTATGGCTACACCTTC CASSPGQGRIYGYTF
NA NA TRBJ2-1 TRBV11-3 TGTGCCAGCAGCTCTGGGAGTTCCTACAATGAGCAGTTCTTC CASSSGSSYNEQFF
NA TRBD1 TRBJ1-2 TRBV7-9 TGTGCCAGCAGTCTACAGGGGGTTAGTGGCTACACCTTC CASSLQGVSGYTF
NA NA TRBJ1-5 TRBV2 TGTGCCAGCACCCAGAGCGGCAATCAGCCCCAGCATTTT CASTQSGNQPQHF
once TRBD1 TRBJ1-2 TRBV2 TGTGCCAGCAGTAACCTCTTGCAGGGGGCGGAAGGCTACACCTTC CASSNLLQGAEGYTF
NA TRBD2 TRBJ2-2 TRBV7-8 TGTGCCAGCAGCTTAGATTGGCGGGGGACCGGGGAGCTGTTTTTT CASSLDWRGTGELFF
NA TRBD1 TRBJ1-1 TRBV6-5 TGTGCCAGCATTCCGCCGGGACAGTCAACCGAAGCTTTCTTT CASIPPGQSTEAFF
NA TRBD2 TRBJ2-1 TRBV15 TGTGCCACCAGCAGAGCTAGCGGGAGGGGTCTCGACAATGAGCAGTTCTTC CATSRASGRGLDNEQFF
NA NA TRBJ2-1 TRBV19 TGTGCCAGTAGTATGATAGGCGGAAACAATGAGCAGTTCTTC CASSMIGGNNEQFF
once TRBD1 TRBJ1-1 TRBV6-5 TGTGCCAGCAGGCGACAGGGTGGGGGCACTGAAGCTTTCTTT CASRRQGGGTEAFF
NA TRBD1 TRBJ2-7 TRBV10-3 TGTGCCATCAGGGCCCTCGGGACAGGGGATGAGCAGTACTTC CAIRALGTGDEQYF
NA NA TRBJ2-2 TRBV11-3 TGTGCCAGCAGCTTAGGAGGGAACACCGGGGAGCTGTTTTTT CASSLGGNTGELFF
NA TRBD2 TRBJ2-1 TRBV7-3 TGTGCCAGCAGCTTAGCCGGGACTAGCGGGGATAGCTCCTACAATGAGCAGTTCTTC CASSLAGTSGDSSYNEQFF
NA TRBD2 TRBJ2-1 TRBV2 TGTGCCAGCAGTGAACTAGCGGGACTGAATGAGCAGTTCTTC CASSELAGLNEQFF
NA TRBD2 TRBJ2-1 TRBV5-1 TGCGCCAGCAGCTTCTTAGCCGGGACTAGCGGGGGAAGCTCCTACAATGAGCAGTTCTTC CASSFLAGTSGGSSYNEQFF
NA TRBD1 TRBJ2-2 TRBV29-1 TGCAGCGTCGACAGGGCCACCGGGGAGCTGTTTTTT CSVDRATGELFF
NA TRBD2 TRBJ2-7 TRBV9 TGTGCCAGCAGCGTAGCTAGCGGCGTGTCCGAGCAGTACTTC CASSVASGVSEQYF
NA TRBD2 TRBJ2-5 TRBV7-3 TGTGCCAGCAGCTTGGGTAGCGGGAGAAAAGAGACCCAGTACTTC CASSLGSGRKETQYF
once NA TRBJ1-2 TRBV5-1 TGCGCCAGCAGTCCTGAATCACCGGTCCTCTATGGCTACACCTTC CASSPESPVLYGYTF
NA NA TRBJ2-1 TRBV4-1 TGCGCCAGCAGCCAAGATCCAAGCCTATCCTACAATGAGCAGTTCTTC CASSQDPSLSYNEQFF
NA TRBD1 TRBJ1-2 TRBV19 TGTGCCAGTACCCAGGGGGTCCCTCGGTATGGCTACACCTTC CASTQGVPRYGYTF
NA TRBD2 TRBJ2-7 TRBV19 TGTGCCAGTAGTTGGTCGGGGGGAAACGAGCAGTACTTC CASSWSGGNEQYF
NA NA TRBJ2-1 TRBV6-5 TGTGCCAGCAGTTCCGTGATGCGGGGTGAGCAGTTCTTC CASSSVMRGEQFF
NA NA TRBJ1-5 TRBV28 TGTGCCAGTATGGGGAGCAGGATCCAGCCCCAGCATTTT CASMGSRIQPQHF